This paragraph reports one TCR beta chain. In the authors' workflow: Nucleated cell number was recorded as an estimate derived from reference gene primer amplification. TCRdb's copy holds only in-frame clones and misses some; the assay was immunoSEQ multiplex PCR. From that table come the V and J calls and clone size; the DNA was used to work out D and trimming. The repertoire includes about 210,000 clones, roughly four fifths of them detected once, and roughly 2.6% sits in the top ten. This sample is part of a study of blood T cell repertoires in COVID-19. Study context: Material from acute and convalescent COVID-19 was sourced from the United States, Italy and Spain. PBMCs, B-cell-depleted T cells, or T cells were the source of the cDNA or gDNA that made up the material.

The V end was cut by 2 bases, the J end by 0 bases, with 10 bases between. Per the germline V gene, CDR1 is MNHNS and CDR2 is SASEGT. There are 15 residues in the CDR3. V and J are TRBV6-1 and TRBJ1-2, with D unresolved. Material: peripheral blood. The sequence derives from a woman in her thirties or forties with active or convalescent COVID-19. CDR3 DNA: TGTGCCAGCAGTGAAAATCCGGGAGCTAACTATGGCTACACCTTC. This codes for CASSENPGANYGYTF.